The 18 T cell receptor beta chains below were found in one sample sequenced in a study of T cell responses to AZD1222 COVID-19 vaccine. Libraries were prepared by immunoSEQ multiplex PCR; TCRdb keeps only in-frame clonotypes and omits some of them. Of around 79,000 clones listed, 70% to 90% are singletons. The starting material was peripheral blood, obtained on day 0 of AZD1222 vaccination. The receptors were gathered from an adult in good health.

The rearrangement uses TRBV28 and TRBJ1-5, with D maybe TRBD1 (5 bases). The germline V and J ends were trimmed by 1 base and 0 bases, with 13 bases remaining between them. The V gene's germline CDR1 is MDHEN and CDR2 SYDVKM. The CDR3 runs to 17 residues. CDR3 sequence: CASSLSTRDHSNQPQHF. Written as DNA, the CDR3 is TGTGCCAGCAGTTTATCCACTAGGGACCATAGCAATCAGCCCCAGCATTTT. The entire variable domain, with the rest obtained from reference TRBV28 and TRBJ1-5, is as follows: DVKVTQSSRYLVKRTGEKVFLECVQDMDHENMFWYRQDPGLGLRLIYFSYDVKMKEKGDIPEGYSVSREKKERFSLILESASTNQTSMYLCASSLSTRDHSNQPQHFGDGTRLSIL.

The V gene is TRBV4-1, the J gene TRBJ1-5; tentatively, D is TRBD1 (6 bases). Deletions cut 1 base from V and 4 bases from J, with 17 bases between. Germline-derived CDR1 and CDR2 are MGHRA and YSYEKL. CDR3 length: 17 residues. The CDR3 loop is CASSQGGAGSGNQPQHF. The CDR3 nucleotides are TGCGCCAGCAGCCAAGGGGGGGCTGGATCGGGTAATCAGCCCCAGCATTTT.

Concerning this clone itself: Other DNA sequences from this sample encode an identical CDR3 as well. The chain carries TRBV30 and TRBJ2-7; no definite D call. V lost 3 bases, J lost 0 bases, and 6 bases lay in between. The CDR3 consists of 12 residues. The V gene's germline CDR1 is GTSNPN and CDR2 SVGIG (reference sequence). CDR3 DNA: TGTGCCTGGAGAACGAGCTCCTACGAGCAGTACTTC. Protein: CAWRTSSYEQYF.

The rearrangement joins TRBV19 to TRBJ1-5; 9 nucleotides line up with TRBD1. The CDR3 totals 15 residues. V lost 5 bases and J lost 4; bases outside the gene matches: 6. Germline CDR1 is LNHDA and CDR2 is SQIVND (reference sequence). The CDR3 coding sequence is TGTGCCAGTAGTGTCACAGGGGGCAAGAATCAGCCCCAGCATTTT. Its protein is CASSVTGGKNQPQHF.

J is TRBJ2-7 and V is TRBV18; the D is unclear. This CDR3 contains 12 residues. CDR1 KGHSH and CDR2 LQKENI come from the germline V gene. The ends were cut back, 1 base at V and 4 bases at J, with 5 bases in the middle. In nucleotides, the CDR3 is TGTGCCAGCTCACCACAGGAATACGAGCAGTACTTC. It is translated as CASSPQEYEQYF.

The chain has TRBV7-9 and TRBJ1-1, with D tentatively TRBD1 (6 bases). The CDR3 spans 13 residues. V was shortened by 3 bases and J by 9 bases, with 14 bases between the two germline ends. The germline V gene has CDR1 SEHNR and CDR2 FQNEAQ (reference sequence). The CDR3 protein is CASSLLQGGQAFF. In DNA, the CDR3 is TGTGCCAGCAGCTTGTTACAGGGTGGGCAAGCTTTCTTT.

This clone has just one count. J is TRBJ2-2 and V is TRBV4-1; the match to TRBD2 covers 15 bases. The trim removed 3 bases at V and 7 bases at J, leaving 9 bases unmatched. The CDR3 runs to 18 residues. CDR1 and CDR2 (germline): MGHRA, YSYEKL. The CDR3 region is CASSQGGTSGRRYGELFF. CDR3 nucleotides: TGCGCCAGCAGCCAGGGAGGGACTAGCGGGAGGCGGTACGGGGAGCTGTTTTTT.

CDR3 loop: CASSLLALSSYNEQFF. As DNA, the CDR3 is TGTGCCAGCAGCCTACTAGCGTTGAGCTCCTACAATGAGCAGTTCTTC. The chain has TRBV27 and TRBJ2-1; 7 nucleotides align to TRBD2. V was clipped by 6 bases and J by 0 bases; unmatched bases: 8. This CDR3 is built from 16 residues. The germline V gene encodes CDR1 MNHEY and CDR2 SMNVEV (reference sequence).

This clone was observed a few times. The chain uses TRBV18 and TRBJ1-6; possible D gene TRBD1, 6 bases. V gave up 3 bases and J gave up 14 bases, with 17 bases separating them. Germline CDR1 reads KGHSH; CDR2 reads LQKENI. This CDR3 comprises 14 residues. CDR3 protein: CASSPTGGGQALHF. DNA for the CDR3: TGTGCCAGCTCACCCACGGGGGGCGGTCAGGCCCTCCACTTT.

The chain combines TRBV15 with TRBJ1-2, with a weak D call TRBD1 (6 bases). The germline CDR1 and CDR2 sequences are LNHNV and YYDKDF (reference sequence). The V gene lost 0 bases and the J gene lost 6 bases, with 14 bases spanning the gap. The CDR3 runs to 15 residues. The DNA for the CDR3 is TGTGCCACCAGCAGAGATCCAGGGGTGCAGGATGGCTACACCTTC. As protein: CATSRDPGVQDGYTF.

This chain connects TRBV6-5 to TRBJ2-2; no reliable D call. The CDR3 extends over 14 amino acids. V lost 4 bases, J lost 9 bases, and 15 bases lay in between. CDR1 is MNHEY, CDR2 SVGAGI, per germline. The CDR3 DNA sequence: TGTGCCAGCAGTTCCTGGGCCTTTCACCGGGAGCTGTTTTTT. Residues: CASSSWAFHRELFF.

The genes are TRBV29-1 and TRBJ1-4, with a weak D call TRBD1 (6 bases). This CDR3 is built from 13 residues. From germline, CDR1 is SQVTM and CDR2 ANQGSEA. Trimming removed 7 bases from V and 7 bases from J, with 16 bases in between. CDR3 protein: CSARGGGREKLFF. CDR3 nucleotides: TGCAGCGCGAGAGGAGGGGGACGTGAAAAACTGTTTTTT.

The chain couples TRBV2 to TRBJ1-2, with 9 nucleotides matching TRBD1. CDR3 length: 13 amino acids. The V and J ends lost 6 bases and 4 bases, in that order; junction bases with no gene match: 3. Germline CDR1 and CDR2: SNHLY and FYNNEI. For the CDR3, the DNA is TGTGCCAGCAGCCGGACAGGGGTCTATGGCTACACCTTC. It is translated as CASSRTGVYGYTF.

The chain employs TRBV12-5 and TRBJ1-5; 7 nucleotides align to TRBD1. Per germline, CDR1 LGHNT and CDR2 FRNRAP. V trimming: 1 base; J trimming: 4 bases; junction bases outside the gene matches: 1. CDR3 length: 14 residues. The CDR3 nucleotides read TGTGCTAGTGGTTTGGGGACAGGTAATCAGCCCCAGCATTTT. Its protein product is CASGLGTGNQPQHF.

In its sample, this clone was seen once. The chain is built from TRBV29-1 and TRBJ2-3; D is ambiguous. The ends were cut back, 7 bases at V and 0 bases at J, with 8 bases in the middle. CDR3 length equals 12 residues. Germline values: CDR1 SQVTM, CDR2 ANQGSEA. The CDR3 protein is CSASDSTDTQYF. The CDR3, as DNA: TGCAGCGCCTCGGACAGCACAGATACGCAGTATTTT.

This clone appeared a few times. J is TRBJ2-1 and V is TRBV6-2 or TRBV6-3, with 13 bases identical to TRBD2. The J segment lost 6 bases and the V segment lost 5 bases, leaving 7 bases of the junction unmatched. The CDR3 consists of 16 residues. CDR1 is MNHEY, CDR2 SVGEGT, per germline. This CDR3 is CASSRGLAGEGNEQFF. The CDR3 DNA follows: TGTGCCAGCAGTAGAGGACTAGCGGGAGAGGGCAATGAGCAGTTCTTC.

The V call is TRBV11-3, the J call TRBJ1-1, with 8 bases that match TRBD1. There are 14 residues in the CDR3. V lost 5 bases, J lost 4 bases, and 6 bases stayed unmatched. Germline V lookup: CDR1 SGHNT, CDR2 YENEEA. CDR3 in amino acids: CASSKTGAVTEAFF. The CDR3 region has the DNA TGTGCCAGCAGCAAGACAGGGGCGGTCACTGAAGCTTTCTTT.

A single count supports this clone. V and J are TRBV6-5 and TRBJ2-7; 8 nucleotides align to TRBD2. The V gene's germline CDR1 is MNHEY and CDR2 SVGAGI. This CDR3 spans 14 amino acids. The trim removed 8 bases at V and 6 bases at J, leaving 12 bases unmatched. The CDR3 nucleotides read TGTGCCAGCTACTCCTACGGGGGGGGTGGCGAGCAGTACTTC. This codes for CASYSYGGGGEQYF.